This TCR beta chain was observed in a study of CD8+ T cells in alopecia areata. Study context: Recipients were approximately 7-11-week-old female C3H/HeJ mice grafted with skin from 6-12-month-old C3H/HeJ donors with spontaneous alopecia. Whole-study results and caveats: Scalp repertoires also include resident alphabeta T cells from normal skin. Lesional scalp, especially alopecia totalis/universalis, showed higher clonality than normal scalp. Patients shared TCRs less clearly than mice did, possibly owing to HLA.

RNA, once extracted, was reverse transcribed into cDNA for use as the sequencing template. The method was immunoSEQ multiplex PCR; TCRdb's version includes in-frame clones alone and lacks a portion of them. This sample has under 350,000 clones, each found more than once. Germline V CDR1 and CDR2: NSQYPW, LRSPGD (reference sequence). The ends were cut back, 0 bases at V and 2 bases at J, with 12 bases in the middle. This CDR3 is built from 16 residues. In the case of this clone: Its antigen is still unknown. The listed genes are named as in mouse. The DNA ends 4 residues before the CDR3 does, and the rest of the CDR3 is filled in from the germline J gene.

Pooled cutaneous lymph node cells were sorted using CD4, CD8alpha, NKG2D, NKG2ACE and other markers. The sequence derives from a C3H/HeJ mouse with alopecia areata. For the strain, the MHC haplotype given is H2-k. The chain carries TRBV1 and TRBJ2-3; D possibly corresponds to TRBD2 (7 bases). Sequenced material: CD4+ T cells sorted from a lymph node. The CDR3 bases that were read are TGCACCTGCAGTGCAGATCGGGGGGCGGTTGCAGAA. Translation gives CTCSADRGAVAE. The whole CDR3 region reads CTCSADRGAVAETLYF.